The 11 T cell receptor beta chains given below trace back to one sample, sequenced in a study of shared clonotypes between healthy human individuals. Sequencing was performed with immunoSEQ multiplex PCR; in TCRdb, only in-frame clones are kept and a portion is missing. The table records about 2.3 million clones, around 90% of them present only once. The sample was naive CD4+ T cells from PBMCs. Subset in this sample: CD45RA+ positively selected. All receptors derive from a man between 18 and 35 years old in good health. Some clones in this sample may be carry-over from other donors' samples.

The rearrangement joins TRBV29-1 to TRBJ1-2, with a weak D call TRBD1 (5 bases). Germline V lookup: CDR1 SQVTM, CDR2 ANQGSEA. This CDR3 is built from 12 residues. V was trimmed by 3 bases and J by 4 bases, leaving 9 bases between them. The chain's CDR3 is CSVEPGPYGYTF. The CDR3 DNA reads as TGCAGCGTTGAGCCAGGGCCCTATGGCTACACCTTC.

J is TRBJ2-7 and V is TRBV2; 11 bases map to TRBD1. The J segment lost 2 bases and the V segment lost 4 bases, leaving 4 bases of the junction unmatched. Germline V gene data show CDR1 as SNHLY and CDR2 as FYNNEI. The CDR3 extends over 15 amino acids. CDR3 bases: TGTGCCAGCAGTGTGGGACAGGGGGTTCCCTACGAGCAGTACTTC. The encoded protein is CASSVGQGVPYEQYF.

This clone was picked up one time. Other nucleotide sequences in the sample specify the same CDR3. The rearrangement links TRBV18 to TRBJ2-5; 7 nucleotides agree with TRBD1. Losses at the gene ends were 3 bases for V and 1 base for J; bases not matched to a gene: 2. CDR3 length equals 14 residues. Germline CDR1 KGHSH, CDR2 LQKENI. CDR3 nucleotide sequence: TGTGCCAGCTCACCGCGACAGGGCCAAGAGACCCAGTACTTC. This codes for CASSPRQGQETQYF.

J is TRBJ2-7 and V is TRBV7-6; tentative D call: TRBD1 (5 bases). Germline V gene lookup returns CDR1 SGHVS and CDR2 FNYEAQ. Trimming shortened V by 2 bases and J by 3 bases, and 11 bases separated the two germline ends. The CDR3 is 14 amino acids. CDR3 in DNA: TGTGCCAGCAGCTTAAACCCTACAGGCTACGAGCAGTACTTC. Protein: CASSLNPTGYEQYF.

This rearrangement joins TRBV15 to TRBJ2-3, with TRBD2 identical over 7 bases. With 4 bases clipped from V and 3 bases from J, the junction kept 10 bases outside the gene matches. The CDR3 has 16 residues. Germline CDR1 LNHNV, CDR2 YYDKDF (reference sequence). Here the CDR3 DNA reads TGTGCCACCAGCACAGCCGGGGGGAGGATGACAGATACGCAGTATTTT. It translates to CATSTAGGRMTDTQYF.

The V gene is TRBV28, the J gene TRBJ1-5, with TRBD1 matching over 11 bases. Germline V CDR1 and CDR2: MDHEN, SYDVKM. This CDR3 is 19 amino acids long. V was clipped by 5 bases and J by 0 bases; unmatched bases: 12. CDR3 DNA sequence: TGTGCCAGCAGTACATCCGGGACAGGGGGAGTTAGTAGCAATCAGCCCCAGCATTTT. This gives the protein CASSTSGTGGVSSNQPQHF.

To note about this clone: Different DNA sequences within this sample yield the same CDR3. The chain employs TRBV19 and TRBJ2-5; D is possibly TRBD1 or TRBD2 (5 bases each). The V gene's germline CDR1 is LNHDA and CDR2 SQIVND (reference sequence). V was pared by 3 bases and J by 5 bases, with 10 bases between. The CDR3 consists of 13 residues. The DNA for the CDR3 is TGTGCCAGTAGTATTGACCGGGGCGAGACCCAGTACTTC. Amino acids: CASSIDRGETQYF.

The CDR3 bases are TGTGCCAGCAGTCCCCGGTTGGAGGTCGTAGGTGAGCAGTTCTTC. Residues: CASSPRLEVVGEQFF. J is TRBJ2-1 and V is TRBV27, with D possibly TRBD2 on 5 matching bases. Per the germline V gene, CDR1 is MNHEY and CDR2 is SMNVEV (reference sequence). CDR3 length equals 15 residues. Trimming left V 5 bases short and J 9 bases short, with 20 bases between.

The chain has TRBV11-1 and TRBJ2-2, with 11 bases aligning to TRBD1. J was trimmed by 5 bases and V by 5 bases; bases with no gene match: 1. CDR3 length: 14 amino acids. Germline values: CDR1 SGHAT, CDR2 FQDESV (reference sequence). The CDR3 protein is CASSGDRGTGELFF. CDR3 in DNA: TGTGCCAGCAGCGGGGACAGGGGGACCGGGGAGCTGTTTTTT.

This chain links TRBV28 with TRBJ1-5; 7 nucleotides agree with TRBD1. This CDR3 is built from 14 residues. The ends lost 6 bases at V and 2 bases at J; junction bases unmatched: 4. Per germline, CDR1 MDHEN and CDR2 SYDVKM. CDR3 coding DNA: TGTGCCAGCAGCGGGGGGACAGGCAATCAGCCCCAGCATTTT. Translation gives CASSGGTGNQPQHF.

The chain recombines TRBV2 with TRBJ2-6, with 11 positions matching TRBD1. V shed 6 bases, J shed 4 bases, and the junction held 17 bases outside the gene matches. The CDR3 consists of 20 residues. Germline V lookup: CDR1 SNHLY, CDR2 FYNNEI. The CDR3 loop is CASSNKRTGQGGIGANVLTF. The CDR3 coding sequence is TGTGCCAGCAGCAATAAAAGGACGGGACAGGGGGGGATAGGGGCCAACGTCCTGACTTTC.